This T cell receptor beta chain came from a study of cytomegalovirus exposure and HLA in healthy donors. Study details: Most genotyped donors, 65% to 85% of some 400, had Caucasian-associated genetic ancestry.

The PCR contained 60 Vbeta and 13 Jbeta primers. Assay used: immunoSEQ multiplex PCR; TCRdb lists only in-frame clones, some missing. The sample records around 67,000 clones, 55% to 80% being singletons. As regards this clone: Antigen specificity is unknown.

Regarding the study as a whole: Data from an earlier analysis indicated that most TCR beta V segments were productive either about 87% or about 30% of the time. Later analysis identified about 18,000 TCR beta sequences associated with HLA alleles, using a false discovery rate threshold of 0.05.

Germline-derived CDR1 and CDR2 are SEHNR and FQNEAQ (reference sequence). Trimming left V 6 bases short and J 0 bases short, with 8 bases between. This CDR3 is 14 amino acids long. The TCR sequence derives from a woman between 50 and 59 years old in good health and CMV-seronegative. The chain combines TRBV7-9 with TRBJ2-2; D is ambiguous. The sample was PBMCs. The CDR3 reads CASRSLANTGELFF. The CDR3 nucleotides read TGTGCCAGCAGGTCGCTAGCGAACACCGGGGAGCTGTTTTTT.